This T cell receptor (beta chain) was recovered during a study of identical twins. Overall study results and limits: Zero-insertion analyses might be partly confounded by invariant T cells like MAIT and iNKT. Out-of-frame alpha sequences shared between twins exhibited an excess of low generation probability. The same donors were not followed; conclusions instead depended on cross-sectional statistical analysis.

Trimming cost V 2 bases and J 4 bases; bases outside gene matches: 7. The CDR3 is 15 residues long. CDR1 is SQVTM and CDR2 is ANQGSEA in the germline V gene. The cDNA had a unique molecular identifier and a template-switch universal primer site. TCRdb processed the 5' RACE reads anew with MiXCR; each CDR3 protein has one entry. The sample records a few hundred thousand distinct CDR3 sequences, 9% to 15% being singletons. Turning to this clonotype: Its antigen is not known.

Another study also made use of these data, one on yellow fever vaccine responses in identical twins.

The sample taken for sequencing was CD8+ T cells sorted from blood. The chain uses TRBV29-1 and TRBJ1-3, with 8 bases that match TRBD1. The receptor comes from a woman younger than 30 in good health. The CDR3 DNA reads TGCAGCGTTGAAACCGGGACAGGACCAGGAAACACCATATATTTT. It codes for CSVETGTGPGNTIYF.